This T cell receptor beta chain was sequenced in a study of T-cell reconstitution after alpha-beta-depleted transplantation in children. Findings and limits, study-wide: The study reportedly traced alpha-beta T cells about two months after transplant to several hundred expanded graft clones. Among T cells one year after transplant, newly produced cells accounted for most counts and diversity. Diversity of TCRbeta at day 60 was high in some patients, arising from surviving recipient T cells and thymic progenitors.

In this sample, this clonotype turned up many times. No antigen is known for it. Unique molecular identifiers featured in how the TCRbeta library was prepared. MiXCR was run by TCRdb on the PCR reads, yielding one entry per CDR3 protein. The sample carries under 300,000 distinct CDR3 sequences, 9.5% to 13% recorded once. Here the sequenced sample was peripheral blood, taken 180 days after TCRalphabeta/CD19-depleted stem cell transplant. The origin of this receptor is a male patient aged 2-10 years who had a stem cell transplant for chronic granulomatous disease, so the T cells may come from the graft donor.

The CDR3 is CASSQEGSPLHF. In DNA, the CDR3 is TGCGCCAGCAGCCAAGAAGGGTCACCCCTCCACTTT. V usage is TRBV4-3 and J usage is TRBJ1-6; D gene uncertain. Trimming cost V 0 bases and J 10 bases, with 4 bases left between them. The CDR3 covers 12 residues. CDR1 is LGHNA, CDR2 YSLEER, per germline.